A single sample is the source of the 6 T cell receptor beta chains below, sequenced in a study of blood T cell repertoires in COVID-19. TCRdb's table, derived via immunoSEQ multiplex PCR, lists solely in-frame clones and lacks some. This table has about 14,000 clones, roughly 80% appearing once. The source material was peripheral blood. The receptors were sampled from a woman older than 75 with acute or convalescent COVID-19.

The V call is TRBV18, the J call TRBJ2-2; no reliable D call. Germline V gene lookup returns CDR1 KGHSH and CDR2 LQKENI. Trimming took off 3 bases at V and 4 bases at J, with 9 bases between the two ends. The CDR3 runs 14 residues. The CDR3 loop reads CASSPRRGTGELFF. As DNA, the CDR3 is TGTGCCAGCTCACCCAGACGCGGCACCGGGGAGCTGTTTTTT.

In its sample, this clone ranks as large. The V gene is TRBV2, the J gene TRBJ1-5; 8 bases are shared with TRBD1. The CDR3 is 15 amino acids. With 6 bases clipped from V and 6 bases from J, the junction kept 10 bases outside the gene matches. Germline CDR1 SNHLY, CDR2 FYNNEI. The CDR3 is CASRDGTGGFQPQHF. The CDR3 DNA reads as TGTGCCAGCAGAGACGGGACAGGAGGTTTTCAGCCCCAGCATTTT.

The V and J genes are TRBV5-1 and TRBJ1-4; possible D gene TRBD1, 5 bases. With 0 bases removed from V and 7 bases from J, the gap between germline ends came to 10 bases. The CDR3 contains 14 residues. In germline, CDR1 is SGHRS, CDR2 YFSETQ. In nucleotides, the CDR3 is TGCGCCAGCAGCTTGGGTGCAGGGTTTGAAAAACTGTTTTTT. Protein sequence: CASSLGAGFEKLFF.

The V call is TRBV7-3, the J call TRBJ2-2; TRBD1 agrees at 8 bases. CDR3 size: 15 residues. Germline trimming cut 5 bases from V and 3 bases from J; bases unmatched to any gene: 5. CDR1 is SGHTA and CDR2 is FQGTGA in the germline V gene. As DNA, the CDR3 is TGTGCCAGCAGCCTCGGACAGGGTTACACCGGGGAGCTGTTTTTT. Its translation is CASSLGQGYTGELFF. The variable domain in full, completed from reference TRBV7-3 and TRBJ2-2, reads GAGVSQTPSNKVTEKGKYVELRCDPISGHTALYWYRQSLGQGPEFLIYFQGTGAADDSGLPNDRFFAVRPEGSVSTLKIQRTERGDSAVYLCASSLGQGYTGELFFGEGSRLTVL.

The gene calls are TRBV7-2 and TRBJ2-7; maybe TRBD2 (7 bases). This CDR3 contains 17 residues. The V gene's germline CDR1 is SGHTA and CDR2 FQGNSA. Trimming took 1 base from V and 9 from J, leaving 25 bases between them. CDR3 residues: CASSLDPGGLNRVRQYF. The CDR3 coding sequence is TGTGCCAGCAGCTTAGACCCGGGGGGCCTCAATCGGGTAAGGCAGTACTTC.

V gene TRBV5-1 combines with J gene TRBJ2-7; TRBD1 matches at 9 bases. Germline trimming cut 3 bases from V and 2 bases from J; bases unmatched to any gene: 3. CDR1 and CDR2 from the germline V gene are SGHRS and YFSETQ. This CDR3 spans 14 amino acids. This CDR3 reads CASSSTGGPYEQYF. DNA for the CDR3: TGCGCCAGCAGCTCGACAGGGGGTCCCTACGAGCAGTACTTC.